The rows below give T cell receptor beta chains drawn from one sample of a study of shared clonotypes between healthy human individuals. The assay was immunoSEQ multiplex PCR, and TCRdb's table has in-frame clones only and misses some. Altogether about 2.3 million clones are present, less than 95% being singletons, with the ten largest covering 0.3% to 0.45%. The sample was naive CD4+ T cells from PBMCs. The receptors were sampled from a man aged 18 to 35 in good health. Some clones in this sample may be carry-over from other donors' samples. Both conserved end residues are part of each CDR3. D genes are given only for firm matches. Expanded clones are given a class, and other clones once, few, many or no size at all.

v_gene: TRBV6-6; abundance: NA; d_gene: NA; j_gene: TRBJ2-3; CDR3nt: TGTGCCACCGGACGGGTACCAACAGATACGCAGTATTTT; CDR3aa: CATGRVPTDTQYF
v_gene: TRBV19; abundance: NA; d_gene: NA; j_gene: TRBJ2-7; CDR3nt: TGTGCCAGTAGTATAGTTAGCAGACCGAACGAGCAGTACTTC; CDR3aa: CASSIVSRPNEQYF
v_gene: TRBV2; abundance: once; d_gene: NA; j_gene: TRBJ1-1; CDR3nt: TGTGCCAGCAGTGACCGCACGGTGGGTGGCACTGAAGCTTTCTTT; CDR3aa: CASSDRTVGGTEAFF
v_gene: TRBV6-1; abundance: NA; d_gene: TRBD1; j_gene: TRBJ1-2; CDR3nt: TGTGCCAGCCTGCGTCAACAGGGGTATGGCTACACCTTC; CDR3aa: CASLRQQGYGYTF
v_gene: TRBV19; abundance: NA; d_gene: TRBD1; j_gene: TRBJ1-5; CDR3nt: TGTGCCAGTAGTGACAGGGCCGCCCGGCATTTT; CDR3aa: CASSDRAARHF
v_gene: TRBV5-4; abundance: NA; d_gene: TRBD1; j_gene: TRBJ2-3; CDR3nt: TGTGCCAGCAGCCCGGACAGGGGGAGGCCCACAGATACGCAGTATTTT; CDR3aa: CASSPDRGRPTDTQYF
v_gene: TRBV27; abundance: NA; d_gene: NA; j_gene: TRBJ1-1; CDR3nt: TGTGCCAGCAGAAATACAGGGAACACTGAAGCTTTCTTT; CDR3aa: CASRNTGNTEAFF
v_gene: TRBV6-5; abundance: NA; d_gene: NA; j_gene: TRBJ2-5; CDR3nt: TGTGCCAGCAGTTACTCGGTCGGGCAAGAGACCCAGTACTTC; CDR3aa: CASSYSVGQETQYF
v_gene: TRBV6-5; abundance: NA; d_gene: NA; j_gene: TRBJ1-2; CDR3nt: TGTGCCAGCAGTTACGTCCCTAACTATGGCTACACCTTC; CDR3aa: CASSYVPNYGYTF
v_gene: TRBV2; abundance: NA; d_gene: NA; j_gene: TRBJ2-3; CDR3nt: TGTGCCAGCAGCCTAGAAAGAGTCCATTACACAGATACGCAGTATTTT; CDR3aa: CASSLERVHYTDTQYF
v_gene: TRBV7-3; abundance: NA; d_gene: NA; j_gene: TRBJ2-3; CDR3nt: TGTGCCAGCAGCCCTCGACGAGCCCCAGATACGCAGTATTTT; CDR3aa: CASSPRRAPDTQYF
v_gene: TRBV6-5; abundance: NA; d_gene: NA; j_gene: TRBJ1-2; CDR3nt: TGTGCCAGCCGGACAGAGAGCTATGGCTACACCTTC; CDR3aa: CASRTESYGYTF
v_gene: TRBV11-2; abundance: NA; d_gene: NA; j_gene: TRBJ2-3; CDR3nt: TGTGCCAGCAGCCCGTCCGCTCTTTGGGGCACAGATACGCAGTATTTT; CDR3aa: CASSPSALWGTDTQYF
v_gene: TRBV6-1; abundance: NA; d_gene: NA; j_gene: TRBJ1-4; CDR3nt: TGTGCCAGCAGTGAAAGTAGGGCAACTAATGAAAAACTGTTTTTT; CDR3aa: CASSESRATNEKLFF
v_gene: TRBV19; abundance: NA; d_gene: NA; j_gene: TRBJ2-3; CDR3nt: TGTGCCAGTAGCCTACTACAGCGCACAGATACGCAGTATTTT; CDR3aa: CASSLLQRTDTQYF
v_gene: TRBV5-1; abundance: NA; d_gene: NA; j_gene: TRBJ1-2; CDR3nt: TGCGCCAGCAGCCCCGGGGCTCTGGATCTTGGCTACACCTTC; CDR3aa: CASSPGALDLGYTF
v_gene: TRBV28; abundance: NA; d_gene: NA; j_gene: TRBJ2-4; CDR3nt: TGTGCCAGCAGGACCCGGGCAGGGTCAGCCAAAAACATTCAGTACTTC; CDR3aa: CASRTRAGSAKNIQYF
v_gene: TRBV28; abundance: NA; d_gene: TRBD1; j_gene: TRBJ2-7; CDR3nt: TGTGCCAGCAGCCCATCCCCCGGGACAGGGGCGACCTACGAGCAGTACTTC; CDR3aa: CASSPSPGTGATYEQYF
v_gene: TRBV4-2; abundance: NA; d_gene: TRBD1; j_gene: TRBJ1-2; CDR3nt: TGTGCCAGCAGCCAGATTACACAGGGGGCAACGGGGGGCTATGGCTACACCTTC; CDR3aa: CASSQITQGATGGYGYTF
v_gene: TRBV2; abundance: NA; d_gene: NA; j_gene: TRBJ1-2; CDR3nt: TGTGCCAGCTCACTGGTCTATGGCTACACCTTC; CDR3aa: CASSLVYGYTF
v_gene: TRBV18; abundance: NA; d_gene: TRBD1; j_gene: TRBJ1-5; CDR3nt: TGTGCCAGCTCACCAGGGACAGGAGGCAATCAGCCCCAGCATTTT; CDR3aa: CASSPGTGGNQPQHF
v_gene: TRBV9; abundance: NA; d_gene: TRBD1; j_gene: TRBJ2-5; CDR3nt: TGTGCCAGCAGCGTAGGGGACAGGGGGCTATGGGAGACCCAGTACTTC; CDR3aa: CASSVGDRGLWETQYF
v_gene: TRBV5-1; abundance: NA; d_gene: NA; j_gene: TRBJ1-2; CDR3nt: TGCGCCAGCAGCCAACGGGGGGGAACCGGCTATGGCTACACCTTC; CDR3aa: CASSQRGGTGYGYTF
v_gene: TRBV11-2; abundance: NA; d_gene: TRBD2; j_gene: TRBJ2-1; CDR3nt: TGTGCCAGCAGCTTCGCCCCAGCGGGGGATGAGCAGTTCTTC; CDR3aa: CASSFAPAGDEQFF
v_gene: TRBV14; abundance: NA; d_gene: NA; j_gene: TRBJ2-7; CDR3nt: TGTGCCAGCAGCCAAGGACTAACCTACGAGCAGTACTTC; CDR3aa: CASSQGLTYEQYF
v_gene: TRBV2; abundance: NA; d_gene: TRBD2; j_gene: TRBJ2-5; CDR3nt: TGTGCCAGCAGTGGGACTAGAGAGACCCAGTACTTC; CDR3aa: CASSGTRETQYF
v_gene: TRBV5-1; abundance: NA; d_gene: NA; j_gene: TRBJ2-7; CDR3nt: TGCGCCAGCAGACTCCTTAACAGGGAGAGCTCCTACGAGCAGTACTTC; CDR3aa: CASRLLNRESSYEQYF
v_gene: TRBV19; abundance: NA; d_gene: TRBD2; j_gene: TRBJ2-1; CDR3nt: TGTGCCAGTAGTATGACTAGCGGTGTGGGCGGTGAGCAGTTCTTC; CDR3aa: CASSMTSGVGGEQFF
v_gene: TRBV7-9; abundance: NA; d_gene: TRBD2; j_gene: TRBJ2-5; CDR3nt: TGTGCCAGCAGCTCCCGACTAGCGGGAGGGATCGAGACCCAGTACTTC; CDR3aa: CASSSRLAGGIETQYF
v_gene: TRBV5-1; abundance: NA; d_gene: NA; j_gene: TRBJ2-7; CDR3nt: TGCGCCAGCAGCTTGGACTCGAGCTCCTACGAGCAGTACTTC; CDR3aa: CASSLDSSSYEQYF
v_gene: TRBV2; abundance: NA; d_gene: TRBD2; j_gene: TRBJ2-5; CDR3nt: TGTGCCAGCAGTGAAGTGTCTCCAGGGAGGGCCTCACCCCAAGAGACCCAGTACTTC; CDR3aa: CASSEVSPGRASPQETQYF
v_gene: TRBV7-2; abundance: NA; d_gene: TRBD2; j_gene: TRBJ2-7; CDR3nt: TGTGCCAGCAGCTTGAGGACTAGCGGAGTTTACGAGCAGTACTTC; CDR3aa: CASSLRTSGVYEQYF
v_gene: TRBV5-1; abundance: NA; d_gene: NA; j_gene: TRBJ1-2; CDR3nt: TGCGCCAGCAGCTCCAAAGGGGGAGAGATTAACTATGGCTACACCTTC; CDR3aa: CASSSKGGEINYGYTF
v_gene: TRBV15; abundance: NA; d_gene: TRBD2; j_gene: TRBJ2-5; CDR3nt: TGTGCCACCAGCAGTGGACTAGGAGAGACCCAGTACTTC; CDR3aa: CATSSGLGETQYF
v_gene: TRBV27; abundance: NA; d_gene: TRBD2; j_gene: TRBJ2-7; CDR3nt: TGTGCCAGCAGCCGACTAGCGGAAATCTCCTACGAGCAGTACTTC; CDR3aa: CASSRLAEISYEQYF
v_gene: TRBV6-5; abundance: once; d_gene: TRBD2; j_gene: TRBJ2-5; CDR3nt: TGTGCCAGCAGTTATGGGAATAGCGGGGGGCAAGAGACCCAGTACTTC; CDR3aa: CASSYGNSGGQETQYF
v_gene: TRBV2; abundance: NA; d_gene: TRBD2; j_gene: TRBJ2-7; CDR3nt: TGTGCCAGCAGGGGACGGACTAGCGGGAGGGCTAGCACCCCGACCAGCTCCTACGAGCAGTACTTC; CDR3aa: CASRGRTSGRASTPTSSYEQYF
v_gene: TRBV6-1; abundance: NA; d_gene: TRBD2; j_gene: TRBJ2-2; CDR3nt: TGTGCCAGCGGCGGGAGATTGAACGGGGAGCTGTTTTTT; CDR3aa: CASGGRLNGELFF
v_gene: TRBV5-1; abundance: NA; d_gene: TRBD2; j_gene: TRBJ2-7; CDR3nt: TGCGCCAGCACCCCCGGGCAGCGGGAGGACGAGCAGTACTTC; CDR3aa: CASTPGQREDEQYF
v_gene: TRBV11-2; abundance: NA; d_gene: NA; j_gene: TRBJ2-2; CDR3nt: TGTGCCAGCAGCTCGTTTCACACCGGGGAGCTGTTTTTT; CDR3aa: CASSSFHTGELFF
v_gene: TRBV10-3; abundance: NA; d_gene: NA; j_gene: TRBJ1-1; CDR3nt: TGTGCCATCAGTGAACGGGGCGGGAACACTGAAGCTTTCTTT; CDR3aa: CAISERGGNTEAFF
v_gene: TRBV2; abundance: NA; d_gene: NA; j_gene: TRBJ2-7; CDR3nt: TGTGCCAGCGCGCTCGGACCCTACGAGCAGTACTTC; CDR3aa: CASALGPYEQYF
v_gene: TRBV29-1; abundance: once; d_gene: TRBD1; j_gene: TRBJ2-7; CDR3nt: TGCAGCGTGGGGGGGACAGGGAGCTCCTACGAGCAGTACTTC; CDR3aa: CSVGGTGSSYEQYF
v_gene: TRBV14; abundance: NA; d_gene: NA; j_gene: TRBJ1-1; CDR3nt: TGTGCCAGCAGCCAAGATTGGTTCACTGAAGCTTTCTTT; CDR3aa: CASSQDWFTEAFF
v_gene: TRBV10-3; abundance: NA; d_gene: NA; j_gene: TRBJ1-1; CDR3nt: TGTGCCATCAGTGAGAGGGGGGGATTTCCCGGTGAAGCTTTCTTT; CDR3aa: CAISERGGFPGEAFF
v_gene: TRBV7-6; abundance: NA; d_gene: NA; j_gene: TRBJ2-5; CDR3nt: TGTGCCAGCACTCGGGGAGCGGACTTACAAGAGACCCAGTACTTC; CDR3aa: CASTRGADLQETQYF
v_gene: TRBV11-2; abundance: NA; d_gene: TRBD2; j_gene: TRBJ2-5; CDR3nt: TGTGCCAGCAGCTTAGAGCGGCTAGCGGGAGGTGAGACCCAGTACTTC; CDR3aa: CASSLERLAGGETQYF
v_gene: TRBV5-1; abundance: NA; d_gene: NA; j_gene: TRBJ2-5; CDR3nt: TGCGCCAGCAGCTTGAGACCTCAAGAGACCCAGTACTTC; CDR3aa: CASSLRPQETQYF
v_gene: TRBV5-1; abundance: NA; d_gene: TRBD1; j_gene: TRBJ2-7; CDR3nt: TGCGCCAGCAGCCCTGGGACAGCTAGCTCCTACGAGCAGTACTTC; CDR3aa: CASSPGTASSYEQYF
v_gene: TRBV4-3; abundance: NA; d_gene: NA; j_gene: TRBJ2-2; CDR3nt: TGCGCCAGCAGCCAAGTCGCGGCAGGGGCCGGGGAGCTGTTTTTT; CDR3aa: CASSQVAAGAGELFF
v_gene: TRBV5-1; abundance: NA; d_gene: NA; j_gene: TRBJ2-1; CDR3nt: TGCGCCAGCAGCTTCTTCATGCCGGTGGGGTATGAGCAGTTCTTC; CDR3aa: CASSFFMPVGYEQFF
v_gene: TRBV5-6; abundance: NA; d_gene: NA; j_gene: TRBJ1-4; CDR3nt: TGTGCCAGCAGCAATGATTATACAACTAATGAAAAACTGTTTTTT; CDR3aa: CASSNDYTTNEKLFF
v_gene: TRBV2; abundance: NA; d_gene: NA; j_gene: TRBJ2-1; CDR3nt: TGTGCCAGCAGTGAATCAGGGAGGTCCTACAATGAGCAGTTCTTC; CDR3aa: CASSESGRSYNEQFF
v_gene: TRBV29-1; abundance: few; d_gene: NA; j_gene: TRBJ1-1; CDR3nt: TGCAGCGTTGCCATCCGGGACGCGGGGATCCGCACTGAAGCTTTCTTT; CDR3aa: CSVAIRDAGIRTEAFF
v_gene: TRBV6-4; abundance: NA; d_gene: NA; j_gene: TRBJ2-3; CDR3nt: TGTGCCAGCAGTGACTCGAACTCCGATACGCAGTATTTT; CDR3aa: CASSDSNSDTQYF
v_gene: TRBV9; abundance: NA; d_gene: TRBD2; j_gene: TRBJ2-1; CDR3nt: TGTGCCAGCAGCCCGGGGGGGACTCTCCTTCCGTTCTTC; CDR3aa: CASSPGGTLLPFF
v_gene: TRBV6-4; abundance: NA; d_gene: NA; j_gene: TRBJ2-3; CDR3nt: TGTGCCAGCAGTGTCTGGGGTAGGGCCACAGATACGCAGTATTTT; CDR3aa: CASSVWGRATDTQYF
v_gene: TRBV18; abundance: NA; d_gene: NA; j_gene: TRBJ1-2; CDR3nt: TGTGCCAGCTCACCACGTCGGGCGGACGTGGCGGGCTACACCTTC; CDR3aa: CASSPRRADVAGYTF
v_gene: TRBV25-1; abundance: NA; d_gene: NA; j_gene: TRBJ1-3; CDR3nt: TGTGCCAGCAGTGAAGCCGGTTTTGGAAACACCATATATTTT; CDR3aa: CASSEAGFGNTIYF